The sequence of this T cell receptor beta chain was determined in a study of CD8 T cells in ankylosing spondylitis. Study results and limitations: Reported data indicate significant enrichment of disease-linked clones within matched ankylosing spondylitis synovial fluid. Within ankylosing spondylitis blood, a TCR beta motif made up of under 10 highly homologous variants appeared to be characteristic.

Note on this clonotype: As yet, its antigen is unknown.

The CDR3 loop spans 15 amino acids. V was trimmed by 1 base and J by 2 bases, leaving 12 bases between them. The germline gives CDR1 LGHDT, CDR2 YNNKEL (reference sequence). TCR beta libraries were made by quantitative 5'-RACE with molecular barcodes. TCRdb used MiXCR to reprocess the 5' RACE reads, holding one entry per CDR3 protein. The sample holds approximately 350,000 distinct CDR3 sequences, roughly 15% seen once. The origin of this receptor is a male donor with ankylosing spondylitis or in good health (not recorded which). The V and J genes are TRBV3-1 and TRBJ2-7, with TRBD1 as a possible D gene (6 bases). The sample was blood, either unsorted or a sorted T cell fraction (not recorded which). CDR3 amino acids: CASSQGGHPTYEQYF. CDR3 DNA: TGTGCCAGCAGCCAAGGGGGACACCCGACCTACGAGCAGTACTTC.